This T cell receptor beta chain originates from a study of blood T cell repertoires in COVID-19 (dated by TCRdb to about 2020). General notes on the study: Collaborator samples came from the United States, Italy and Spain and covered acute and convalescent phases of COVID-19. The material from the prospective study consisted of cDNA or gDNA derived from T cells, B-cell-depleted T cells, or PBMCs. The dataset comprised deeply sampled blood TCRbeta repertoires from subjects exposed to, actively infected with, or recovered from COVID-19. The repertoires were released in a freely available public database meant as a resource for research on the immune response to SARS-CoV-2. The samples were drawn from the first 160 participants of the ongoing ImmuneRACE study and from 950 to 1,500 subjects provided by 6 global collaborators. Nearly every sample came with metadata listing a de-identified subject ID, COVID-19 status, age in years and sex. HLA class I and class II types, where available, came from metadata supplied by the sample provider rather than from assay-based typing. The study at large found these results: Clinical and demographic metadata were provided uncurated, with the amount varying by source and participant.

The immunoSEQ Assay, a bias-controlled multiplex PCR, was used to amplify TCRbeta CDR3 regions from genomic DNA. Per the original workflow: The number of nucleated cells in each sample was estimated from the amplification of reference gene primers within the assay. To quantify the absolute abundance of each unique TCRbeta CDR3 rearrangement, sequence reads were collapsed and filtered. For each sample, productive Simpson clonality was calculated as the square root of Simpson's diversity index over productive rearrangements. TCRdb limited this immuneACCESS table to in-frame rearrangements with V and J called. A share of clones is missing; checked studies link under half to unresolved V genes, and the rest is unexplained. That table supplies the V and J calls and clone size; D and trimming were determined from the DNA. In this sample the table shows some 350,000 clones, more than 70% of which occur a single time. The ten largest clonotypes hold just under 7.5% of the sample.

One collaborating source in Seattle enrolled patients while the patients were actively infected and followed the patients over time throughout the course of disease. Each collaborating institution followed its own protocols to collect whole blood in K2EDTA tubes. For TCRbeta analysis, collaborator samples were shipped as frozen whole blood, as isolated PBMCs, or as DNA extracted from either sample type. A remark on this clone: Its antigen remains undetermined. Base quality data are lacking; no much larger clone is found one base away.

The CDR3 goes from the cysteine to the phenylalanine over 15 residues. Only CDR3 DNA remains: 45 bases, in frame from the first base. The chain is made from TRBV21-1 and TRBJ1-2. TRBV21-1 is a pseudogene locus. The sample comprised peripheral blood. This receptor was obtained from a woman in her 70s with COVID-19, enrolled during active disease. Read as DNA, the sequence is TGTGCCAGCAGGGCCCCCAAGGAGGTCATCGATGGCTACACCTTC. The translation is CASRAPKEVIDGYTF.